Sequencing of this T cell receptor beta chain was carried out in a study of somatic mutations in cytotoxic T cells in rheumatoid arthritis (dated by TCRdb to about 2017). Notes on the research overall: Some T-cell populations stained with V beta antibodies were sorted by flow on a FACSAria II or Sony SH800 to nearly 100% purity, with sorted V beta1+ cells additionally subjected to TCRB sequencing. To characterize clonality, the study used TCRB deep sequencing while asking whether somatic mutations are carried by expanded CD8+ T-cell clones in newly diagnosed, untreated rheumatoid arthritis. TCRB deep sequencing covered over 55 patients with rheumatoid arthritis along with 20 to 25 healthy controls. Median age was essentially the same in the patient group and the control group.

Results and caveats for the whole study, not just this receptor: The slight TRBV07 underrepresentation in patients was not adjusted for multiple comparisons. CD8+ clonality increased with age in patients (Spearman r of about 0.5) but not in healthy controls. The expanded CD8+ clones had unknown antigen targets, and not appearing in virus-specific databases did not rule out that they were virus-specific. The largest CD8+ clone made up more than 20% of CD8+ cells in about an eighth of the 65 patients, and blood and synovial fluid shared several identical CD8+ TCRB sequences. There was no significant difference in CD8+ T-cell clonality between rheumatoid arthritis patients and age-matched healthy controls.

In the case of this clone: There is no known antigen for this receptor. No qualities accompany the bases; no much larger clone lies one base away.

The CDR3 runs 14 residues from the cysteine to the phenylalanine. The DNA shown is the 42-base CDR3, in frame from base 1. CDR1 and CDR2 are read off the germline V gene as MNHEY and SVGAGI. Trimming takes 8 bases from V and 5 bases from J, and the germline ends sit 17 bases apart. Healthy controls were 15 to 20 blood donors whose buffy coats were used, with a median age of around 56 years (range about 20-75) and 55% female. Flow cytometry confirmed the purity of CD4+ and CD8+ cells that had been isolated by positive magnetic bead selection on an AutoMACS. Isolation of peripheral blood mononuclear cells was done through Ficoll-Paque PLUS density gradient separation. Nucleospin Tissue or Tissue XS kits were used to extract DNA from CD4-enriched, CD8-enriched or PBMC samples, and a Qubit 2.0 fluorometer was used for quantification. The immunoSEQ assay was applied to genomic DNA for TCRB CDR3 sequencing. The study's processing was this. Nothing other than productive TCRB rearrangements was included in the analyses. A clone was defined by a unique TCRB CDR3 sequence, and clonality was computed as a productive clonality index based on Shannon entropy. To calculate repertoire overlap between two samples, the template counts of each clone were considered relative to each sample's total templates. V-gene usage from TCRB sequencing and V-gene usage measured by flow cytometry were correlated (Spearman r of approximately 0.62). Here the immuneACCESS table is served through TCRdb, limited to in-frame sequences with V and J called. Missing clones are a known gap in these copies; in checked studies unresolved V genes cover under half, and the rest lacks a known reason. V and J calls and clone size come straight from that table; D and trimming were deduced from the DNA. For this sample there are about 18,000 clones; about 80% appear just once. The ten largest clones capture 10% to 13% of the sample.

The sequenced sample consisted of CD8+ T cells sorted from blood. The clonotype was recovered from a woman aged 50 to 60 in good health. The chain couples TRBV6-5 to TRBJ2-3; D gene: possibly TRBD2, on 6 matching bases. The CDR3 has the sequence CASWLGGPGDTQYF. The DNA sequence is as follows: TGTGCCAGCTGGCTGGGGGGTCCGGGAGATACGCAGTATTTT.